The clone carrying this T cell receptor (beta chain) was observed many times. Using its own MiXCR run on the reads, TCRdb lists one record per CDR3 protein. In the table there are 400,000 to 550,000 distinct CDR3 sequences, about 11% of which are singletons. The CDR3 sequence is 16 residues long. V dropped 5 bases and J dropped 8; count of bases not matched to a gene: 13. Germline CDR1 reads SNHLY; CDR2 reads FYNNEI. The data originate from a study of T cell repertoires in cytomegalovirus infection. Study summary: Public TCR beta signatures marked donors with CMV infection and the matching HLA.

The sequence derives from a human donor in good health (CMV status not recorded). Some clones in this sample may be carry-over from other donors' samples. The chain couples TRBV2 to TRBJ2-2; 8 bases fit TRBD1. Sequencing was performed on PBMCs. The CDR3 region is CASSPGGDSPRGELFF. Written as DNA, the CDR3 is TGTGCCAGCAGTCCAGGGGGCGACTCACCTAGGGGGGAGCTGTTTTTT. The full variable domain, in which reference TRBV2 and TRBJ2-2 provide the parts outside the CDR3, is EPEVTQTPSHQVTQMGQEVILRCVPISNHLYFYWYRQILGQKVEFLVSFYNNEISEKSEIFDDQFSVERPDGSNFTLKIRSTKLEDSAMYFCASSPGGDSPRGELFFGEGSRLTVL.